This T cell receptor beta chain is from a study of shared clonotypes between healthy human individuals (dated by TCRdb to about 2020). As for the study more broadly: The cohort included a few men and a couple of women between 18 and 49 years of age. For each donor, CD4 naive and CD4 memory were each given three plates, CD8 naive was given two plates, and CD8 memory was given one plate. To estimate repertoire size and how much clonotypes are shared between individuals, the study performed deep sequencing of blood TCR repertoires from 4 to 6 healthy adults. Different laboratories and diverse techniques were used to prepare libraries and sequence TCR repertoires, to increase sequencing depth and limit assay-specific biases. Between about 0.94 and 10 billion PBMCs per donor were obtained by leukapheresis. The research as a whole found: About 5% of naive CD4, approximately 3.7% of naive CD8, approximately 2% of memory CD4, and about 0.4% of memory CD8 clonotypes were shared across a few donors. Naive subsets generally had larger estimated clonotype richness than memory subsets did. Pairwise subsampling led to the expectation that sequencing depth would affect the degree of clonotype sharing among donors. Incomplete sequencing was indicated by rarefaction of sorted-subset datasets, despite the large sequencing depth. Compared with non-shared clonotypes, the clonotypes found in all four sorted-subset donors had higher generation probabilities. The genetic and exposure-history diversity represented was limited by the small number of donors. Sampling was restricted to blood, and TCR repertoires in tissue are likely to differ from TCR repertoires in blood.

CDR1 and CDR2, looked up from the germline V gene, are SGDLS and YYNGEE. From the cysteine through the phenylalanine, the CDR3 covers 16 amino acids. The retained sequence is limited to the CDR3, 48 bases, with the frame set at the first base. V loses 4 bases of germline sequence and J loses 8 bases, and the interval between the two ends is 21 bases. Comments on this clone: Its recognized antigen is unknown. Base qualities are not provided; no much larger clone lies one nucleotide away.

CD8 naive samples were obtained by positive selection for CCR7 among CD45RO-negative cells, yielding a CD45RA+CCR7+ population from which TemRA cells were excluded. Healthy HIV-negative adults with no recently reported acute infections or vaccinations were included as donors. Every donor was a Caucasian adult residing in Nashville, Tennessee, USA. After blood collection by leukapheresis, PBMCs were isolated using Ficoll-Histopaque density gradient centrifugation and then cryopreserved in the vapor phase of liquid nitrogen. Analytical flow cytometry was used to check the purity and quantity of every magnetically sorted T cell population. From each sorted fraction, genomic DNA was isolated and quantified by UV absorbance on a Nanodrop 2000c. Using the deep immunoSEQ assay, TCR CDR3 regions were amplified from genomic DNA by multiplex PCR. Extracted genomic DNA from each cell subset was spread evenly across all wells of several immunoSEQ 96-well plates, with each plate serving as a replicate. For sorted subsets, roughly 190 ng of genomic DNA, equivalent to about 30,000 T cell genomes, went into each replicate PCR. Purified libraries were measured with a Qubit 3.0 fluorometer, size-checked on a Bioanalyzer 2100, and measured again with the KAPA Library Quantification kit. Each immunoSEQ 96-well plate was sequenced on its own single-read 150-cycle Illumina NextSeq 550 flow cell. For the original study's pipeline: The immunoSEQ output contained only junctional sequences without quality scores, so filtering could not match that applied to full-length reads. Sequences were annotated with PyIR, a Python wrapper for IgBLAST v1.9, and V/J genes and CDR3 were assigned using IMGT germline references. Reads were filtered out if the reads had weak V/J assignments (E-value above 1e-6), no CDR3, stop codons, out-of-frame junctions, or ambiguous translated residues. V3J clonotypes were defined as sequences sharing an identical inferred V gene, J gene, and CDR3 amino acid sequence. Percentage overlap between repertoires was computed as shared unique clonotypes divided by the size of the smaller repertoire. Three approaches were used to assess repertoire richness: RTK rarefaction, the Chao1 estimator, and Recon v2.1 estimates of unobserved clonotypes. OLGA was used to compute generation probabilities for all TCRbeta clonotypes that the gDNA method yielded from several donors. TCRdb retrieved this table from immuneACCESS and kept in-frame rearrangements only. Not all clones are present; in checked studies, unresolved V genes account for under half, and no reason is known for the remainder. V, J and clone size are those of that table, while D and trimming were read from the DNA. Here the sample has around 1,900,000 clones; 93% occur a single time. The leading ten clones occupy under 2% of the sample.

This TCR was recovered from a man aged 18 to 30 in good health. Some clones in this sample may be carry-over from other donors' samples. Sequencing used naive CD8+ T cells from PBMCs. Per the publication, the cell subset or site label means: CD45RA+CCR7+. The chain is made from TRBV9 and TRBJ1-4; the D segment could be TRBD1, given 5 matching bases. The base sequence is TGTGCCAGCAGCACGCACCGGGACCTTCCAGGCGAAAAACTGTTTTTT. Translated, this is CASSTHRDLPGEKLFF. With the portions outside the CDR3 filled from the reference TRBV9 and TRBJ1-4 genes, the complete variable region becomes DSGVTQTPKHLITATGQRVTLRCSPRSGDLSVYWYQQSLDQGLQFLIQYYNGEERAKGNILERFSAQQFPDLHSELNLSSLELGDSALYFCASSTHRDLPGEKLFFGSGTQLSVL.